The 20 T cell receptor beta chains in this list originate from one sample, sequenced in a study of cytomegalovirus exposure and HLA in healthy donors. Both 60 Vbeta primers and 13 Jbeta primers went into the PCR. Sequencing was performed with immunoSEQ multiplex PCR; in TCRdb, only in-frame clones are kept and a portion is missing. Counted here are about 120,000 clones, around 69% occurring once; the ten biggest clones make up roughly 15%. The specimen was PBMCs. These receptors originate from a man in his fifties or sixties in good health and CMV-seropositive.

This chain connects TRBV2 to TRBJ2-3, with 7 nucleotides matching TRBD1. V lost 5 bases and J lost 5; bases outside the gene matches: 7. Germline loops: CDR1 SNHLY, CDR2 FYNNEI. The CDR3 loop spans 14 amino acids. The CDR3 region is CASSPTGQKDTQYF. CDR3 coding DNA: TGTGCCAGCAGTCCCACGGGACAGAAAGATACGCAGTATTTT.

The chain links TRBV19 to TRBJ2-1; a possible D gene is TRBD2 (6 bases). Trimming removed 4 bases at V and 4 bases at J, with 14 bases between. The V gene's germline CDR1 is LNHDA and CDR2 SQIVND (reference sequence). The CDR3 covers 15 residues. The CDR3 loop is CASSSGGVPYNEQFF. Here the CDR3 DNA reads TGTGCCAGTAGTAGCGGCGGGGTCCCATACAATGAGCAGTTCTTC.

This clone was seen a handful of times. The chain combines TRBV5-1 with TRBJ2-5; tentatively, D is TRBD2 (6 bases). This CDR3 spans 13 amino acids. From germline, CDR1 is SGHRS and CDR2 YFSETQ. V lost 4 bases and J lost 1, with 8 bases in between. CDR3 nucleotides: TGCGCCAGCAGCGGAGGGTCCCAAGAGACCCAGTACTTC. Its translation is CASSGGSQETQYF.

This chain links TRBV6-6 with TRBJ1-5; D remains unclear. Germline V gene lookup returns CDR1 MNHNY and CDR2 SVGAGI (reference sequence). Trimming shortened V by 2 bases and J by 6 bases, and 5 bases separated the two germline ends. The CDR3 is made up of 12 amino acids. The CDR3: CASSYEAQPQHF. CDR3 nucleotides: TGTGCCAGCAGTTACGAGGCTCAGCCCCAGCATTTT.

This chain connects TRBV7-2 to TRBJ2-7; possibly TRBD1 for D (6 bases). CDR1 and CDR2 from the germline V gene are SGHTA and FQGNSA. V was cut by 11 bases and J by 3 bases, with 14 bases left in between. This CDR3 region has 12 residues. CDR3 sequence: CAEVQGLYEQYF. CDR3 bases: TGTGCCGAGGTTCAGGGGCTCTACGAGCAGTACTTC.

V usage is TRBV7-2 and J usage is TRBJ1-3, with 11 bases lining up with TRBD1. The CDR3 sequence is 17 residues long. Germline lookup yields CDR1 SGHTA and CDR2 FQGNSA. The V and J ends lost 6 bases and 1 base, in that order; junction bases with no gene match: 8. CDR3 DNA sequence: TGTGCCAGCAGGGGCACCGGGACAGGGGGATCTGGAAACACCATATATTTT. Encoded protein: CASRGTGTGGSGNTIYF.

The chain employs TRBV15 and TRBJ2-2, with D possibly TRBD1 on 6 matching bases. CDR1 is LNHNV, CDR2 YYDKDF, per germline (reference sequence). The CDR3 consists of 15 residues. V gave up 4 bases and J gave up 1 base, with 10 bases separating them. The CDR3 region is CATSTWTVNTGELFF. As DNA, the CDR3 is TGTGCCACCAGCACCTGGACAGTGAACACCGGGGAGCTGTTTTTT. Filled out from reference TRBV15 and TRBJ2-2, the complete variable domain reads DAMVIQNPRYQVTQFGKPVTLSCSQTLNHNVMYWYQQKSSQAPKLLFHYYDKDFNNEADTPDNFQSRRPNTSFCFLDIRSPGLGDTAMYLCATSTWTVNTGELFFGEGSRLTVL.

CDR3 protein: CASSFLGQGAGEKLFF. The CDR3 DNA reads TGCGCCAGCAGCTTCCTAGGACAGGGGGCCGGTGAAAAACTGTTTTTT. V and J are TRBV5-1 and TRBJ1-4; 11 bases are a match to TRBD1. Germline lookup yields CDR1 SGHRS and CDR2 YFSETQ. There are 16 residues in the CDR3. V lost 2 bases and J lost 7; bases outside the gene matches: 7.

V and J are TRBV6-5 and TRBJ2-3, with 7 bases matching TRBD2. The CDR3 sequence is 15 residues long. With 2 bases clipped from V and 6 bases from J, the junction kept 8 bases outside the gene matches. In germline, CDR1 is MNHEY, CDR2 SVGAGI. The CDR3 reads CASSYGVSGYDTQYF. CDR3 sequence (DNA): TGTGCCAGCAGTTACGGGGTTAGCGGGTATGATACGCAGTATTTT.

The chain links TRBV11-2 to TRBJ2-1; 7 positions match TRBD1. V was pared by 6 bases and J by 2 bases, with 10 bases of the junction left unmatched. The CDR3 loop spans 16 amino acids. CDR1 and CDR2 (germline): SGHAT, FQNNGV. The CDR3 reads CASRNTGEGTYNEQFF. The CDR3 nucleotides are TGTGCCAGCAGGAATACAGGGGAAGGGACCTACAATGAGCAGTTCTTC.

The CDR3: CSAGTGIRELFF. In DNA form, the CDR3 reads TGCAGCGCCGGAACGGGGATCAGGGAGCTGTTTTTT. The chain is built from TRBV29-1 and TRBJ2-2, with D tentatively TRBD2 (5 bases). Germline V gene sequence: CDR1 SQVTM, CDR2 ANQGSEA. CDR3 length: 12 amino acids. Trimming removed 7 bases at V and 9 bases at J, with 15 bases between.

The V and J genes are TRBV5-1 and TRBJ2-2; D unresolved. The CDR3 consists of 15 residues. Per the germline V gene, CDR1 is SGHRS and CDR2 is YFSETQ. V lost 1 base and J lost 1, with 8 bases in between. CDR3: CASSLIVGNTGELFF. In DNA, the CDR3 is TGCGCCAGCAGCTTGATAGTTGGGAACACCGGGGAGCTGTTTTTT.

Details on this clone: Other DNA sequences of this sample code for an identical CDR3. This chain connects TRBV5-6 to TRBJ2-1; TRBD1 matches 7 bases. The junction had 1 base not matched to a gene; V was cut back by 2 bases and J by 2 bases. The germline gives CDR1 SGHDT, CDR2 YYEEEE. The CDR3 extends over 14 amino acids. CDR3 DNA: TGTGCCAGCAGCTTCGGGACAGCCTACAATGAGCAGTTCTTC. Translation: CASSFGTAYNEQFF. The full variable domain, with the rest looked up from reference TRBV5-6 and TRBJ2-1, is DAGVTQSPTHLIKTRGQQVTLRCSPKSGHDTVSWYQQALGQGPQFIFQYYEEEERQRGNFPDRFSGHQFPNYSSELNVNALLLGDSALYLCASSFGTAYNEQFFGPGTRLTVL.

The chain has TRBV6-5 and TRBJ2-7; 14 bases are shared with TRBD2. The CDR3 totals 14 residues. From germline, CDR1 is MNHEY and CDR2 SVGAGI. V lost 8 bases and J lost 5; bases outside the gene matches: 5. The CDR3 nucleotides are TGTGCCAGCGGGACTAGCGGGAGTACCAACGAGCAGTACTTC. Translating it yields CASGTSGSTNEQYF.

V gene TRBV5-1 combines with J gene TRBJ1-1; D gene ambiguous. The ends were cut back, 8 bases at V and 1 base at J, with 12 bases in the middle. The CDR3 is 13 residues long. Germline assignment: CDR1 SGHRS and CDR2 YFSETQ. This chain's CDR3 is CASGALQNTEAFF. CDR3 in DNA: TGCGCCAGTGGAGCCCTCCAGAACACTGAAGCTTTCTTT.

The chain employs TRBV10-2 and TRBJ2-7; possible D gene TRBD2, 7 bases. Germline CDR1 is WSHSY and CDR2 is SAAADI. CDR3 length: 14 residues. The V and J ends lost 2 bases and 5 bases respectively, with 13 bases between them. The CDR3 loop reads CASSEIQGGNEQYF. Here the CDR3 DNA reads TGCGCCAGCAGTGAGATACAGGGAGGGAACGAGCAGTACTTC.

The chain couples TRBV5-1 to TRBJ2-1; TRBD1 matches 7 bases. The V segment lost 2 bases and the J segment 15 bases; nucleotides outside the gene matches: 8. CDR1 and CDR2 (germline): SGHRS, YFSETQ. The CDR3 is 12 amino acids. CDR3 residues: CASSLRQGEGFF. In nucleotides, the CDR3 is TGCGCCAGCAGCTTACGACAGGGCGAGGGGTTCTTC.

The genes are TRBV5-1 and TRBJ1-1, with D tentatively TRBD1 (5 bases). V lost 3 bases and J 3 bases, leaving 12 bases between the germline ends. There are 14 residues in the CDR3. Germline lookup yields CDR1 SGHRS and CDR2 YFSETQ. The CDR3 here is CASSSTGGDTEAFF. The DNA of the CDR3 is TGCGCCAGCAGCTCTACGGGGGGGGACACTGAAGCTTTCTTT.

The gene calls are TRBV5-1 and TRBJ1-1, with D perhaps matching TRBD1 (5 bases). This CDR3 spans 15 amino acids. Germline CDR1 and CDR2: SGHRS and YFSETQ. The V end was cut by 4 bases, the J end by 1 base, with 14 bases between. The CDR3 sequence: CASSNGGVPNTEAFF. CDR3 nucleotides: TGCGCCAGCAGCAACGGGGGGGTCCCGAACACTGAAGCTTTCTTT.

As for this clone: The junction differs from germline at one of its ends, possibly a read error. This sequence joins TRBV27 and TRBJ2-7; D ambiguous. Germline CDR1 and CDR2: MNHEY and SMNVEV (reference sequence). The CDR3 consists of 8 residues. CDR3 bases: TGTGCCAGCAGCACTCCCCGCTTC. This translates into CASSTPRF.